This T cell receptor beta chain came from a study of Ad26.COV2.S vaccination and SARS-CoV-2 variants. Study outcomes and limitations: TCR breadth and depth estimates may have understated total T cell responses. The study found similar non-spike TCR breadth in vaccine and placebo recipients.

Worth noting for this clone: Antigen unknown.

CDR3 size: 15 residues. Per germline, CDR1 MNHEY and CDR2 SVGEGT. Deletions cut 6 bases from V and 4 bases from J, with 16 bases between. Some clones are missing from TCRdb's copy, which holds only in-frame ones; the method was immunoSEQ multiplex PCR. This table holds around 370,000 clones, about 91% found once. This chain uses TRBV6-2 or TRBV6-3 with TRBJ2-1; D perhaps matches TRBD1 (6 bases). This clonotype originated in a human donor who had recovered from COVID-19. This specimen consisted of peripheral blood, obtained after recovery from COVID-19. CDR3 DNA sequence: TGTGCCAGCAGCCCCACAGGGCAAACTTACAATGAGCAGTTCTTC. It specifies CASSPTGQTYNEQFF.